This T cell receptor beta chain is from a study of Ad26.COV2.S vaccination and SARS-CoV-2 variants. Background on the study: The vaccine Ad26.COV2.S was put into the muscle once, or twice with 56 days between.

Generated by immunoSEQ multiplex PCR, the TCRdb table keeps only in-frame clones and is missing some. The repertoire consists of 300,000 to 500,000 clones, with approximately 91% occurring once and the leading ten covering around 3.4%. Note on this clone: Its antigen is currently unknown.

Overall study results and limits: Possibly, TCR breadth and depth analyses underestimated total T cell responses. In vaccinated individuals, spike-specific CD8+ and CD4+ T cell responses reportedly displayed substantial breadth.

Noted treatment: roughly 19 received Ad26.COV2.S at low or high dose, single or two shots; about 5 received placebo; per-sample allocation not given. It was on day 63 after the first vaccine or placebo injection that samples were taken. CDR1 is SGHTS, CDR2 YDEGEE, per germline. CDR3 length: 12 residues. V shed 4 bases and J shed 0 bases, with 2 bases lying between them. The receptor comes from a person between 18 and 59 years old who received the Ad26.COV2.S COVID-19 vaccine or a placebo. Here the sequenced sample was peripheral blood, taken in a trial of Ad26.COV2.S vaccine versus placebo. The chain combines TRBV5-8 with TRBJ2-4, with D unclear. The CDR3 region is CASSLAKNIQYF. The CDR3 nucleotides read TGTGCCAGCAGCCTAGCCAAAAACATTCAGTACTTC.